Listed below are T cell receptor beta chains from one sample, sequenced in a study of blood T cell repertoires in COVID-19. The data were produced by immunoSEQ multiplex PCR, yet TCRdb's version contains in-frame clones alone and is incomplete. The data contain approximately 250,000 clones, about 89% of them seen just once; the ten biggest clones take up about 1.7%. Sequenced material: peripheral blood. Receptors originate from an older woman who had recovered from COVID-19. Each CDR3 is given with its conserved first and last residue. A D gene is named only where the DNA matches it firmly. Rows may omit the clone size; those that give it use once, few, many or a size class.

V gene,J gene,D gene,clone size,CDR3 DNA,CDR3 protein
TRBV19,TRBJ1-5,TRBD1,NA,TGTGCCAGTAGTCCGGGGACAGGGGGCCGGGGCAATCAGCCCCAGCATTTT,CASSPGTGGRGNQPQHF
TRBV2,TRBJ2-1,TRBD2,NA,TGTGCCAGCAGTTCCCTAGCGGGGGGGCCGAATGAGCAGTTCTTC,CASSSLAGGPNEQFF
TRBV4-3,TRBJ2-3,TRBD2,NA,TGCGCCAGCAGCTCAAGCGGGGGGGATACGCAGTATTTT,CASSSSGGDTQYF
TRBV11-2,TRBJ1-5,NA,NA,TGTGCCAGCAGCTTAGACGGGGTATTAGGTCAGCCCCAGCATTTT,CASSLDGVLGQPQHF
TRBV20-1,TRBJ1-2,NA,NA,TGCAGTGCTAGGGACGGGGAGGGCTACACCTTC,CSARDGEGYTF
TRBV3-1/TRBV3-2,TRBJ1-1,NA,NA,TGTGCCAGCAGCCGCCTCGAGGGGGTTGGCACTGAAGCTTTCTTT,CASSRLEGVGTEAFF
TRBV29-1,TRBJ1-2,NA,NA,TGCAGCGTCAAGACCTTAGGGACTTGGGATGGCTACACCTTC,CSVKTLGTWDGYTF
TRBV19,TRBJ1-5,TRBD1,NA,TGTGCCAGTAGTAAAGGGCAGGGGGCTATTCAGCCCCAGCATTTT,CASSKGQGAIQPQHF
TRBV10-1,TRBJ2-5,NA,NA,TGCGCCAGCAGGGGGCGGGACAGCGGAGAGACCCAGTACTTC,CASRGRDSGETQYF
TRBV5-4,TRBJ2-2,NA,NA,TGTGCCAGCAGCTTTGCCGGCGGGGAGCTGTTTTTT,CASSFAGGELFF
TRBV19,TRBJ1-2,NA,NA,TGTGCCAGTAGTCCAAGAGGAGACTATGGCTACACCTTC,CASSPRGDYGYTF
TRBV4-1,TRBJ2-3,TRBD2,NA,TGCGCCAGCAGCCTTCTAGCGGCCGGAACAGATACGCAGTATTTT,CASSLLAAGTDTQYF
TRBV7-3,TRBJ2-7,TRBD1,NA,TGTGCCAGCAGCCCTGCCGGGACAGGGGCAAACGAGCAGTACTTC,CASSPAGTGANEQYF
TRBV11-2,TRBJ2-2,TRBD2,NA,TGTGCCAGCAGCTTAGACTTGACTAGCGGGGTGACCGGGGAGCTGTTTTTT,CASSLDLTSGVTGELFF
TRBV5-5,TRBJ2-7,NA,NA,TGTGCCAGCAGCTTGGACGCTCAGTCCTACGAGCAGTACTTC,CASSLDAQSYEQYF
TRBV5-1,TRBJ2-7,TRBD1,NA,TGCGCCAGCAGCTTGCTTACAGGGGGCTCCTACGAGCAGTACTTC,CASSLLTGGSYEQYF
TRBV7-9,TRBJ2-7,NA,NA,TGTGCCAGCAGCTTAGCCCGGGTTCTCTACGAGCAGTACTTC,CASSLARVLYEQYF
TRBV7-3,TRBJ2-1,NA,NA,TGTGCCAGCAGCTTAAATCGGGGGAATTACAATGAGCAGTTCTTC,CASSLNRGNYNEQFF
TRBV2,TRBJ2-2,NA,NA,TGTGCCAGCAGCGCATTGTCACAGGCGGACACCGGGGAGCTGTTTTTT,CASSALSQADTGELFF
TRBV4-1,TRBJ1-2,NA,NA,TGCGCCAGCAGCCTACAGGTTCCAGGTGGCTACACCTTC,CASSLQVPGGYTF
TRBV5-4,TRBJ2-2,NA,NA,TGTGCCAGCAGCTTGGCGGGTACCGGGGAGCTGTTTTTT,CASSLAGTGELFF
TRBV4-3,TRBJ2-4,TRBD1,NA,TGCGCCAGCAGCCCCAAGAGACAGGGAAGGGTAGCCAAAAACATTCAGTACTTC,CASSPKRQGRVAKNIQYF
TRBV5-1,TRBJ2-7,TRBD2,NA,TGCGCCAGCAGCCTTAGCGGGGCTAGCCACTACGAGCAGTACTTC,CASSLSGASHYEQYF
TRBV4-2,TRBJ2-5,TRBD2,NA,TGTGCCAGCAGCCAGCAACTAGCGGTCAAAGAGACCCAGTACTTC,CASSQQLAVKETQYF
TRBV27,TRBJ1-4,NA,NA,TGTGCCAGCAGTTTATCCACAGATGACGAAGAAAAACTGTTTTTT,CASSLSTDDEEKLFF
TRBV5-4,TRBJ2-7,TRBD1,NA,TGTGCCAGCAGCTTATCCGGGACAGGGACCTACGAGCAGTACTTC,CASSLSGTGTYEQYF
TRBV19,TRBJ2-3,TRBD2,NA,TGTGCCAGCGCGGGGGGGCCGGGCGATACGCAGTATTTT,CASAGGPGDTQYF
TRBV15,TRBJ1-5,TRBD1,once,TGTGCCACCAGCAGTCGACAGGGGGCCTTAAATCAGCCCCAGCATTTT,CATSSRQGALNQPQHF
TRBV19,TRBJ2-7,TRBD1,NA,TGTGCCAGTAGTATCACCGGGGGACAGGGGCTCGAGCAGTACTTC,CASSITGGQGLEQYF
TRBV28,TRBJ1-4,NA,NA,TGTGCCAGCAGTTTCGGTCCAACTAATGAAAAACTGTTTTTT,CASSFGPTNEKLFF
TRBV5-1,TRBJ1-1,NA,NA,TGCGCCAGCAGCCTACAGCAGGCGGGGGCTGAAGCTTTCTTT,CASSLQQAGAEAFF
TRBV5-1,TRBJ1-5,NA,NA,TGCGCCAGCAGCTTGGGCCCAGGGGACCTCAATCAGCCCCAGCATTTT,CASSLGPGDLNQPQHF
TRBV27,TRBJ2-7,TRBD2,few,TGTGCCAGCAGCGGACTAGTTGGCGAGCAGTACTTC,CASSGLVGEQYF
TRBV2,TRBJ1-2,TRBD1,NA,TGTGCCAGCAGTGGGCTACAGGGGACAGATGGCTACACCTTC,CASSGLQGTDGYTF
TRBV7-3,TRBJ2-1,NA,NA,TGTGCCAGCAGCCTGGAGTCCGCGGCTGAGCAGTTCTTC,CASSLESAAEQFF
TRBV27,TRBJ1-6,TRBD1,NA,TGTGCCAGCAGTTCGGGGACAGGGGGTTACAATTCACCCCTCCACTTT,CASSSGTGGYNSPLHF
TRBV12-2,TRBJ2-7,NA,once,TGTGCAAGTCGCTCCCGCGGGGGGGCCGAGAACGAGCAGTACTTC,CASRSRGGAENEQYF
TRBV18,TRBJ2-2,TRBD2,NA,TGTGCCTCACAAGAGCGGGGGGACACCGGGGAGCTGTTTTTT,CASQERGDTGELFF
TRBV27,TRBJ1-2,NA,NA,TGTGCCAGCAGTTCGATACACAGGGATCGATACTATGGCTACACCTTC,CASSSIHRDRYYGYTF
TRBV19,TRBJ2-5,TRBD2,once,TGTGCCAGTAGTCGCCACGGCGCTAGCGGGATAGAGACCCAGTACTTC,CASSRHGASGIETQYF
TRBV6-6,TRBJ1-1,TRBD1,once,TGTGCCAGCAGGGTATGGGGGACAGGAGAAGAGACTGAAGCTTTCTTT,CASRVWGTGEETEAFF
TRBV5-1,TRBJ1-3,TRBD1,NA,TGCGCCAGCAGCTTAGGCACAGGGGAAGTAGGAAACACCATATATTTT,CASSLGTGEVGNTIYF
TRBV5-5,TRBJ2-3,NA,NA,TGTGCCAGCAGCTTGTTAGGGGGGGCCGGGACTGCTAGCACAGATACGCAGTATTTT,CASSLLGGAGTASTDTQYF
TRBV11-3,TRBJ1-3,NA,NA,TGTGCCAGCAGCAGACCGGACAGCTCTGGAAACACCATATATTTT,CASSRPDSSGNTIYF
TRBV7-9,TRBJ2-1,NA,NA,TGTGCCAGCAGCTTGGCTCTAGGGGGCTCCTACAATGAGCAGTTCTTC,CASSLALGGSYNEQFF
TRBV10-3,TRBJ2-2,NA,NA,TGTGCCATCAGTGATGGGACACTTAACACCGGGGAGCTGTTTTTT,CAISDGTLNTGELFF
TRBV5-1,TRBJ1-6,TRBD1,NA,TGCGCCAGCAGCTTGGGGCAGGACAGGGGGAATTCACCCCTCCACTTT,CASSLGQDRGNSPLHF
TRBV6-5,TRBJ1-2,NA,NA,TGTGCCAGCAGTTACGTCTCGGCTAACTATGGCTACACCTTC,CASSYVSANYGYTF
TRBV28,TRBJ1-5,NA,NA,TGTGCCAGCAGTCCCGCCTCAGGGTATAGCAATCAGCCCCAGCATTTT,CASSPASGYSNQPQHF